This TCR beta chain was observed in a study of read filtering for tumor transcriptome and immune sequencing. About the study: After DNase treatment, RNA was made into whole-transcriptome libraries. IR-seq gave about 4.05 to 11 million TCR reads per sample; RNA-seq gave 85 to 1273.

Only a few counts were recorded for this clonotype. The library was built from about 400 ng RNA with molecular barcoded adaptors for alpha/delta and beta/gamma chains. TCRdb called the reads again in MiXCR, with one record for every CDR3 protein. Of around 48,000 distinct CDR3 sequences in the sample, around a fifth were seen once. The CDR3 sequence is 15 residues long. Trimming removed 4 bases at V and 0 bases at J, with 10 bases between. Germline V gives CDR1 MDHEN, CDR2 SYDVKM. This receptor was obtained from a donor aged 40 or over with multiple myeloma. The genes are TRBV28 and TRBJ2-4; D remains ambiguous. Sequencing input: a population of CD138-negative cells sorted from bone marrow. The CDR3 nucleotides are TGTGCCAGCAGTTCTCCACAGCTAGCCAAAAACATTCAGTACTTC. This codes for CASSSPQLAKNIQYF.